This entry lists 16 T cell receptor beta chains sequenced from one sample in a study of blood T cell repertoires in COVID-19. Profiling relied on immunoSEQ multiplex PCR, and the TCRdb table lists in-frame clones only, not all of them. This table holds under 150,000 clones, around 83% found once. The sample comprised peripheral blood. Every receptor here comes from a woman in her sixties with COVID-19, enrolled during active disease.

The chain is built from TRBV25-1 and TRBJ2-2, with 8 nucleotides matching TRBD1. Germline lookup yields CDR1 MGHDK and CDR2 SYGVNS. J was trimmed by 3 bases and V by 2 bases; bases with no gene match: 2. This CDR3 has 15 amino acids. The CDR3 nucleotides read TGTGCCAGCAGTGAAGGACAGGGTTACACCGGGGAGCTGTTTTTT. Its translation: CASSEGQGYTGELFF.

V is TRBV5-6 and J is TRBJ2-2; 8 bases align to TRBD1. The CDR3 has 16 amino acids. The germline gives CDR1 SGHDT, CDR2 YYEEEE. The V gene end was trimmed by 2 bases and the J gene end by 0 bases; junction bases not matched to a gene: 3. Here the CDR3 reads CASSFRQGPNTGELFF. The DNA of the CDR3 is TGTGCCAGCAGCTTTCGACAGGGGCCGAACACCGGGGAGCTGTTTTTT.

The chain recombines TRBV24-1 with TRBJ1-2; a possible D gene is TRBD1 (6 bases). Germline V CDR1 and CDR2: KGHDR, SFDVKD. The V gene lost 2 bases and the J gene lost 4 bases, with 16 bases spanning the gap. The CDR3 runs 16 residues. The CDR3 sequence is CATSDSTSDRSYGYTF. The CDR3 DNA reads TGTGCCACCAGTGATTCCACTTCTGACAGGTCCTATGGCTACACCTTC.

The count of this clone is one. The chain links TRBV10-3 to TRBJ1-2; D may be TRBD1 (6 bases). CDR1 ENHRY and CDR2 SYGVKD come from the germline V gene. The CDR3 is made up of 14 amino acids. V was clipped by 6 bases and J by 1 base, with 12 bases between them. CDR3 residues: CAISLQGINYGYTF. CDR3 in DNA: TGTGCCATCAGCCTTCAGGGGATTAACTATGGCTACACCTTC.

The rearrangement links TRBV29-1 to TRBJ2-7, with no clear D. Germline V gene sequence: CDR1 SQVTM, CDR2 ANQGSEA. Deletions cut 8 bases from V and 1 base from J, with 12 bases between. The CDR3 spans 12 residues. DNA for the CDR3: TGCAGCCCCTTGAGCGTATCCTACGAGCAGTACTTC. This encodes CSPLSVSYEQYF.

V and J are TRBV7-9 and TRBJ2-2, with 7 bases fitting TRBD1. V lost 5 bases, J lost 0 bases, and 12 bases stayed unmatched. The germline V gene has CDR1 SEHNR and CDR2 FQNEAQ (reference sequence). The CDR3 totals 18 residues. Here the CDR3 DNA reads TGTGCCAGCAGCCGTCGAGGGACAGCTAAATCGAACACCGGGGAGCTGTTTTTT. Its protein product is CASSRRGTAKSNTGELFF.

The chain links TRBV4-1 to TRBJ1-2; tentative D call: TRBD1 (6 bases). V dropped 4 bases and J dropped 4 bases, with 13 bases sitting between them. The CDR3 spans 14 residues. The germline CDR1 and CDR2 sequences are MGHRA and YSYEKL. DNA for the CDR3: TGCGCCAGCAGCCCCCGACAGGCCCCCTATGGCTACACCTTC. Residues: CASSPRQAPYGYTF.

The V call is TRBV19, the J call TRBJ2-6; 7 bases line up with TRBD2. Germline CDR1 is LNHDA and CDR2 is SQIVND (reference sequence). V dropped 3 bases and J dropped 2; count of bases not matched to a gene: 4. This CDR3 has 16 residues. CDR3 sequence reads: CASSIREVAGANVLTF. The CDR3 nucleotides read TGTGCCAGTAGTATTCGGGAGGTTGCTGGGGCCAACGTCCTGACTTTC.

This clone has only one observation. J is TRBJ2-1 and V is TRBV13; D is perhaps TRBD1 (5 bases). Germline V gene data show CDR1 as PRHDT and CDR2 as FYEKMQ (reference sequence). Between the trimmed V and J ends, which lost 5 bases and 5 bases, there was a span of 10 bases. This CDR3 has 13 residues. Here the CDR3 DNA reads TGTGCCAGCAGCGTGACAGTTAACAATGAGCAGTTCTTC. Translated: CASSVTVNNEQFF.

The chain links TRBV2 to TRBJ1-5; no definite D call. The CDR3 is made up of 15 amino acids. CDR1 and CDR2 (germline): SNHLY, FYNNEI. Trimming cost V 7 bases and J 2 bases, with 15 bases left between them. CDR3 in amino acids: CASTGALGGNQPQHF. The CDR3 DNA sequence: TGTGCCAGCACCGGAGCCTTAGGAGGCAATCAGCCCCAGCATTTT. The whole variable domain, filled in from reference TRBV2 and TRBJ1-5, reads EPEVTQTPSHQVTQMGQEVILRCVPISNHLYFYWYRQILGQKVEFLVSFYNNEISEKSEIFDDQFSVERPDGSNFTLKIRSTKLEDSAMYFCASTGALGGNQPQHFGDGTRLSIL.

The rearrangement links TRBV11-2 to TRBJ2-7; 7 bases match TRBD1. Looked up from germline, CDR1 is SGHAT and CDR2 is FQNNGV. V dropped 6 bases and J dropped 6; count of bases not matched to a gene: 8. The CDR3 is 13 residues long. The CDR3 DNA follows: TGTGCCAGCAGGATAAGTCAGGGGGTCGAGCAGTACTTC. Residues: CASRISQGVEQYF. Variable domain in full (rest from reference TRBV11-2 and TRBJ2-7): EAGVAQSPRYKIIEKRQSVAFWCNPISGHATLYWYQQILGQGPKLLIQFQNNGVVDDSQLPKDRFSAERLKGVDSTLKIQPAKLEDSAVYLCASRISQGVEQYFGPGTRLTVT.

The V gene is TRBV7-3, the J gene TRBJ2-3; TRBD1 is a possible D gene (6 bases). The germline gives CDR1 SGHTA, CDR2 FQGTGA. The CDR3 loop spans 15 amino acids. V was cut by 5 bases and J by 1 base, with 13 bases left in between. The CDR3 DNA reads as TGTGCCAGCAGCCAAACAGGGTGGGGCACAGATACGCAGTATTTT. This translates into CASSQTGWGTDTQYF. The variable domain in full, with the rest retrieved from reference TRBV7-3 and TRBJ2-3, is GAGVSQTPSNKVTEKGKYVELRCDPISGHTALYWYRQSLGQGPEFLIYFQGTGAADDSGLPNDRFFAVRPEGSVSTLKIQRTERGDSAVYLCASSQTGWGTDTQYFGPGTRLTVL.

The chain has TRBV6-5 and TRBJ1-4, with D maybe TRBD1 (6 bases). The CDR3 spans 15 residues. The germline V gene encodes CDR1 MNHEY and CDR2 SVGAGI. The ends were cut back, 2 bases at V and 7 bases at J, with 14 bases in the middle. The CDR3 region has the DNA TGTGCCAGCAGTTACGGACAGCCCATGGGTGAAAAACTGTTTTTT. It translates to CASSYGQPMGEKLFF.

In this sample, this clone turned up a few times. At one of its ends the junction is not consistent with the germline gene, which may arise from a read error. The V gene is TRBV10-2, the J gene TRBJ1-2; tentative D call: TRBD1 (6 bases). The CDR3 covers 11 residues. Germline loops: CDR1 WSHSY, CDR2 SAAADI. CDR3 bases: TGCGCCAGCAGTGAGGGGGCCAGGGGCCTCTTC. It codes for CASSEGARGLF.

The chain joins TRBV20-1 to TRBJ2-5; D is undetermined. The CDR3 totals 11 residues. V lost 4 bases, J lost 1 base, and 4 bases lay in between. Germline CDR1 DFQATT, CDR2 SNEGSKA (reference sequence). The CDR3 nucleotides are TGCAGTGCTAAGCCCCAAGAGACCCAGTACTTC. It translates to CSAKPQETQYF.

The V and J genes are TRBV15 and TRBJ1-5; the D is unclear. CDR3 length equals 15 residues. Germline V gene sequence: CDR1 LNHNV, CDR2 YYDKDF (reference sequence). V was cut by 1 base and J by 2 bases, with 9 bases left in between. CDR3 nucleotides: TGTGCCACCAGCAGAGCCGGGAGGGGCAATCAGCCCCAGCATTTT. Encoded protein: CATSRAGRGNQPQHF.